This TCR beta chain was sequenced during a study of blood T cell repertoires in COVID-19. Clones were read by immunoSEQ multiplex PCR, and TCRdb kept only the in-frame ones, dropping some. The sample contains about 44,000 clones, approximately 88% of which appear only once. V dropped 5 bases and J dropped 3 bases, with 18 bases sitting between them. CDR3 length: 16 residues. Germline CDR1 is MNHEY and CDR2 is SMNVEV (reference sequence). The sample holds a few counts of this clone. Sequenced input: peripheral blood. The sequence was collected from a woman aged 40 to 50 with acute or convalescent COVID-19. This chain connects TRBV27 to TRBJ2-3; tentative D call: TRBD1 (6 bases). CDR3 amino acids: CASSLLFGGGTDTQYF. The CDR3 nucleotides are TGTGCCAGCAGTCTCCTCTTTGGGGGCGGGACAGATACGCAGTATTTT.